This T cell receptor (beta chain) was documented in a study of identical twins. Overall study findings and caveats: Fewer insertions marked abundant cord blood beta clonotypes; young adult naive trended weakly, memory not at all.

The length of the CDR3 is 15 residues. J lost 7 bases, V lost 2 bases, and 8 bases had no gene match. The germline V gene has CDR1 SGHDT and CDR2 YYEEEE. It was template switching that added a universal primer site, and there were unique molecular identifiers on the cDNA. One entry per CDR3 protein, called by TCRdb with MiXCR from the 5' RACE reads. The repertoire has roughly 290,000 distinct CDR3 sequences, under 9.5% of them found once; the top ten carry approximately 2.1%. Comments on this clonotype: Its antigen remains unidentified.

The data were also submitted as part of a second study, on yellow fever vaccine responses in identical twins.

The origin of this receptor is a woman younger than 35 in good health. The source material was memory (CD45RO+) T cells sorted from blood. J is TRBJ2-1 and V is TRBV5-6, with 8 bases that match TRBD2. The CDR3 region is CASSFGLAALNEQFF. The CDR3 DNA sequence: TGTGCCAGCAGCTTCGGACTAGCTGCACTAAATGAGCAGTTCTTC.